A selection of T cell receptor beta chains follows, all from one sample in a study of T cell responses to AZD1222 COVID-19 vaccine. The repertoire was sequenced with immunoSEQ multiplex PCR; TCRdb's copy has only in-frame clones and lacks some. The table records about 160,000 clones, approximately 90% of them present only once. Here the sequenced sample was peripheral blood, taken on day 0 of AZD1222 vaccination. Every receptor here comes from an adult in good health. The CDR3 runs from the conserved cysteine through the conserved F or W. Fields, in order: D gene, clone size, V gene, J gene, CDR3 DNA, CDR3 protein. The D gene is left open where the match is weak. A row's size may be missing; if present it is once, few, many or a size class.

d_call: TRBD2
clone_size: -
v_call: TRBV11-1
j_call: TRBJ2-7
cdr3_nt: TGTGCCAGCAGCCAAGCGGGGGAGGGAACTTACGAGCAGTACTTC
cdr3_aa: CASSQAGEGTYEQYF

d_call: TRBD1
clone_size: -
v_call: TRBV5-1
j_call: TRBJ1-1
cdr3_nt: TGCGCCAGCAGCGACCGGGACAGATCTATGAACACTGAAGCTTTCTTT
cdr3_aa: CASSDRDRSMNTEAFF

d_call: -
clone_size: -
v_call: TRBV5-1
j_call: TRBJ1-6
cdr3_nt: TGCGCCAGCAGCGGGACCGATTATAATTCACCCCTCCACTTT
cdr3_aa: CASSGTDYNSPLHF

d_call: -
clone_size: -
v_call: TRBV4-3
j_call: TRBJ2-2
cdr3_nt: TGCGCCAGCAGCCAAGATTTGCTAGCAGCCGGGGAGCTGTTTTTT
cdr3_aa: CASSQDLLAAGELFF

d_call: TRBD1
clone_size: -
v_call: TRBV6-5
j_call: TRBJ2-7
cdr3_nt: TGTGCCAGCCTGTGGGACAGACTATCCTACGAGCAGTACTTC
cdr3_aa: CASLWDRLSYEQYF

d_call: -
clone_size: -
v_call: TRBV20-1
j_call: TRBJ2-1
cdr3_nt: TGCAGTGCTAGTCGGGGAGGAGAGCGGAATGAGCAGTTCTTC
cdr3_aa: CSASRGGERNEQFF

d_call: TRBD1
clone_size: -
v_call: TRBV27
j_call: TRBJ2-2
cdr3_nt: TGTGCCAGCAGTTTAATCTCGACAGGGGGGCCCGGGGAGCTGTTTTTT
cdr3_aa: CASSLISTGGPGELFF

d_call: -
clone_size: -
v_call: TRBV18
j_call: TRBJ2-5
cdr3_nt: TGTGCCAGCTCACCACCGGCTCTCCAAGAGACCCAGTACTTC
cdr3_aa: CASSPPALQETQYF

d_call: -
clone_size: -
v_call: TRBV10-3
j_call: TRBJ1-2
cdr3_nt: TGTGCCATCACCCCGGACCGGTTATTTGGCTACACCTTC
cdr3_aa: CAITPDRLFGYTF

d_call: -
clone_size: -
v_call: TRBV27
j_call: TRBJ1-1
cdr3_nt: TGTGCCAGCAGTTTATCAGAGGGCGGGTCGGCTGAAGCTTTCTTT
cdr3_aa: CASSLSEGGSAEAFF

d_call: -
clone_size: -
v_call: TRBV6-4
j_call: TRBJ2-6
cdr3_nt: TGTGCCAGCAGTGACTCAAGGGGTGGGGCCAACGTCCTGACTTTC
cdr3_aa: CASSDSRGGANVLTF

d_call: TRBD1
clone_size: once
v_call: TRBV19
j_call: TRBJ2-2
cdr3_nt: TGTGCCAGTAGTATGCAGGGGGCTGGCACCGGGGAGCTGTTTTTT
cdr3_aa: CASSMQGAGTGELFF

d_call: -
clone_size: -
v_call: TRBV5-6
j_call: TRBJ2-2
cdr3_nt: TGTGCCAGCAGCTGGGGGACCATGGGGACCGGGGAGCTGTTTTTT
cdr3_aa: CASSWGTMGTGELFF

d_call: -
clone_size: -
v_call: TRBV5-4
j_call: TRBJ1-6
cdr3_nt: TGTGCCAGCAGCTTCCGGGACAATAATTCACCCCTCCACTTT
cdr3_aa: CASSFRDNNSPLHF

d_call: TRBD1
clone_size: -
v_call: TRBV19
j_call: TRBJ1-5
cdr3_nt: TGTGCCAGCCACTACAGGGGTGAGAATCAGCCCCAGCATTTT
cdr3_aa: CASHYRGENQPQHF

d_call: -
clone_size: -
v_call: TRBV4-1
j_call: TRBJ2-1
cdr3_nt: TGCGCCAGCAGCCAAGTTCGGGTAGAGGAGCAGTTCTTC
cdr3_aa: CASSQVRVEEQFF

d_call: -
clone_size: once
v_call: TRBV5-4
j_call: TRBJ2-3
cdr3_nt: TGTGCCAGCAGCTCTCCCCCCCCCACAGATACGCAGTATTTT
cdr3_aa: CASSSPPPTDTQYF